This TCR beta chain was sequenced in a study of Graves' ophthalmopathy and Graves' hyperthyroidism. A note on this clonotype: Its antigen is undetermined.

Exclusion covered patients with other autoimmune diseases or uncontrolled infections (as well as pregnancy or lactation). V shed 5 bases and J 11 bases; nucleotides not matched to a gene: 17. The CDR3 loop spans 17 amino acids. Germline V lookup: CDR1 SGHTA, CDR2 FQGNSA. Overall study results and limits: Discriminating ophthalmopathy from stable hyperthyroidism, a 13-signature model attained a sensitivity of 85% to 90% and a specificity of 80% to 82%.

Amplification of TCR beta CDR3 regions used RNA transcripts. HTBI primers were employed in first-round RT-PCR, then a second-round multiplex PCR followed. From the multiplex PCR reads, TCRdb called clonotypes with MiXCR, one entry per CDR3 protein. The table records over a million distinct CDR3 sequences, 35% to 40% of them present only once. Specimen: peripheral blood or thyroid tissue (not recorded which). The gene calls are TRBV7-2 and TRBJ2-3; 12 bases map to TRBD2. This TCR came from an adult man with Graves' hyperthyroidism. The CDR3 DNA reads TGTGCCAGCAGCACCTGGGGTCTAGCGGGAGGGCCTATAAGGCAGTATTTT. It encodes CASSTWGLAGGPIRQYF.